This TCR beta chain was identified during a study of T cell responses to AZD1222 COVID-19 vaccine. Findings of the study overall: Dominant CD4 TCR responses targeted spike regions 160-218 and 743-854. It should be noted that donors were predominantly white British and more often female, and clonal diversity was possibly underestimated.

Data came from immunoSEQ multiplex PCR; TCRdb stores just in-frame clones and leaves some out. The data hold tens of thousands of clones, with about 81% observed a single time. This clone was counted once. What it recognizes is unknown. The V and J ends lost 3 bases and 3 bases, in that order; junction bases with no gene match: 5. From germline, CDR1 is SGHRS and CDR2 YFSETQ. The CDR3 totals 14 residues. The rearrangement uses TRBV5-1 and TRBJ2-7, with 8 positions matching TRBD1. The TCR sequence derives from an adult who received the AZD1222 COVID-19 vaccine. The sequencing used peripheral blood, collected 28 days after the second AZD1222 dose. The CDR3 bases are TGCGCCAGCAGCTCGGACAGGGCCCTCTACGAGCAGTACTTC. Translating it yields CASSSDRALYEQYF. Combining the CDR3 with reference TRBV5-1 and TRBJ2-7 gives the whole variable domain KAGVTQTPRYLIKTRGQQVTLSCSPISGHRSVSWYQQTPGQGLQFLFEYFSETQRNKGNFPGRFSGRQFSNSRSEMNVSTLELGDSALYLCASSSDRALYEQYFGPGTRLTVT.